Presented here are 20 T cell receptor beta chains from one specimen sequenced in a study of T cell clonality in common variable immunodeficiency. Using immunoSEQ multiplex PCR, the repertoire was profiled, and TCRdb retains in-frame clones only, with some absent. The record shows more than 35,000 clones for this sample, with no singletons present. The sequenced sample was peripheral blood mononuclear cells. All receptors derive from a person aged 18 to 70 in good health.

There are many counts of this clone. Sequencing ends 3 residues short of the CDR3 end; the germline J gene provides the rest. The chain recombines TRBV13 with TRBJ1-1, with no clear D. CDR1 is PRHDT and CDR2 is FYEKMQ in the germline V gene (reference sequence). The length of the CDR3 is 15 residues. The V end was cut by 5 bases, the J end by 0 bases, with 13 bases between. The CDR3 bases that were read are TGTGCCAGCAGCAAAAGGCCGTTCGTGAACACTGAA. Its protein is CASSKRPFVNTE. The entire CDR3 is CASSKRPFVNTEAFF.

This clone was counted ten times or more. Read data end 3 residues before the CDR3 end; the end is taken from the germline J gene. The rearrangement uses TRBV20-1 and TRBJ2-7; 11 bases match TRBD1. V lost 6 bases to trimming and J lost 4 bases; unmatched junction nucleotides: 8. Germline CDR1 is DFQATT and CDR2 is SNEGSKA (reference sequence). The length of the CDR3 is 14 residues. The CDR3 bases that were read are TGCAGTGCAACGTCCGGGACAGGGGGTTACGAG. Residues: CSATSGTGGYE. The entire CDR3 reads CSATSGTGGYEQYF.

This clone is medium-sized in the sample. The CDR3 end lies 3 residues beyond the end of the read and is filled in from the germline J gene. This sequence joins TRBV18 and TRBJ2-7, with D possibly TRBD1 on 5 matching bases. V was clipped by 5 bases and J by 6 bases, with 23 bases between them. The CDR3 loop spans 16 amino acids. The germline gives CDR1 KGHSH, CDR2 LQKENI. CDR3 bases read: TGTGCCAGCTCAAGAGACGGACAAGGGCCACCGTTCGAG. It translates to CASSRDGQGPPFE. Given in full, the CDR3 is CASSRDGQGPPFEQYF.

Ten or more counts support this clone. The sequence runs out 3 residues before the end of the CDR3; the remainder is reconstructed from the germline J gene. The chain combines TRBV7-2 with TRBJ1-5, with a weak D call TRBD1 (6 bases). The CDR3 is 14 residues long. The germline V gene encodes CDR1 SGHTA and CDR2 FQGNSA. With 5 bases removed from V and 2 bases from J, the gap between germline ends came to 10 bases. The CDR3 protein is CASSTGTGNQPQHF. Incomplete CDR3 DNA: TGTGCCAGCAGCACAGGGACGGGCAATCAGCCC.

This clone was counted ten times or more. Sequencing ends 3 residues short of the CDR3 end; the germline J gene provides the rest. V is TRBV27 and J is TRBJ2-7; TRBD2 might be the D (5 bases). This CDR3 is 13 amino acids long. V was clipped by 5 bases and J by 3 bases, with 11 bases between them. Germline CDR1 MNHEY, CDR2 SMNVEV (reference sequence). The sequenced CDR3 bases are TGTGCCAGCAGTCACACTAGGATCTACGAG. Protein product: CASSHTRIYE. From start to end, the CDR3 is CASSHTRIYEQYF.

There are many counts of this clone. The sequence runs out 3 residues before the end of the CDR3; the remainder is reconstructed from the germline J gene. The V gene is TRBV20-1, the J gene TRBJ1-6; 8 bases agree with TRBD1. The CDR3 loop spans 12 amino acids. With V trimmed by 7 bases and J by 8 bases, 4 bases remained unmatched. The germline CDR1 and CDR2 sequences are DFQATT and SNEGSKA (reference sequence). The sequenced CDR3 bases are TGCAGTGTGGACAGGGTTGATTCACCC. The encoded protein is CSVDRVDSP. The entire CDR3 protein is CSVDRVDSPLHF.

This clone was observed at least ten times. The observed sequence ends 3 residues before the CDR3 terminus, with the missing tail filled in from the germline J gene. The J gene is TRBJ2-3, the V gene TRBV10-1, with a tentative D call TRBD2 (5 bases). The CDR3 is made up of 18 amino acids. Germline CDR1 is WNHNN and CDR2 is SYGVQD (reference sequence). Deletions cut 0 bases from V and 2 bases from J, with 18 bases between. The part of the CDR3 DNA that was read is TGCGCCAGCAGTGAGTCGAGCCACCTAGCAGATCCCACAGATACG. Amino acid sequence: CASSESSHLADPTDT. The entire CDR3 sequence reads CASSESSHLADPTDTQYF.

Ten or more counts support this clone. The read gets to within 3 residues of the CDR3 end, and the germline J gene fills in the rest. The chain links TRBV20-1 to TRBJ2-3, with 9 bases matching TRBD2. J lost 6 bases, V lost 4 bases, and 11 bases had no gene match. Germline CDR1 reads DFQATT; CDR2 reads SNEGSKA (reference sequence). The CDR3 sequence is 15 residues long. The CDR3 DNA, read in part, is TGCAGTGCTATCTCTAGCGGGACCTTCTCCGATACG. This sequence encodes CSAISSGTFSDT. The whole CDR3 protein reads CSAISSGTFSDTQYF.

Only a few counts were recorded for this clone. The CDR3 end lies 3 residues beyond the end of the read and is filled in from the germline J gene. The chain combines TRBV19 with TRBJ1-2, with 11 positions matching TRBD1. The V segment lost 9 bases and the J segment 5 bases; nucleotides outside the gene matches: 11. From germline, CDR1 is LNHDA and CDR2 SQIVND (reference sequence). There are 15 residues in the CDR3. The CDR3 DNA, read in part, is TGTGCCAGCTCTCTTTCCGGGACAGGGGGATATGGC. It specifies CASSLSGTGGYG. The entire CDR3 reads CASSLSGTGGYGYTF.

This clone was observed many times. The read gets to within 3 residues of the CDR3 end, and the germline J gene fills in the rest. The V and J genes are TRBV29-1 and TRBJ2-7; possible D gene TRBD1, 5 bases. The length of the CDR3 is 13 residues. The V gene lost 5 bases and the J gene lost 0 bases, with 11 bases spanning the gap. Germline values: CDR1 SQVTM, CDR2 ANQGSEA. The covered CDR3 bases are TGCAGCGTTTCAGGGCGCCACTCCTACGAG. It codes for CSVSGRHSYE. The entire CDR3 sequence reads CSVSGRHSYEQYF.

This clone was counted at least ten times. The read gets to within 3 residues of the CDR3 end, and the germline J gene fills in the rest. The rearrangement links TRBV20-1 to TRBJ2-1; 11 positions match TRBD2. Germline-derived CDR1 and CDR2 are DFQATT and SNEGSKA (reference sequence). Trimming removed 4 bases from V and 9 bases from J; junction bases left unmatched: 11. The CDR3 has 15 residues. Partial CDR3 DNA: TGCAGTGCTAACCGGGGACTAGCGGTCGGAAGTGAG. Protein product: CSANRGLAVGSE. The full CDR3 sequence reads CSANRGLAVGSEQFF.

This clone appeared many times. Read sequence stops 3 residues before the CDR3 end, and the germline J gene provides the missing end. The chain uses TRBV5-1 and TRBJ1-3; 9 nucleotides line up with TRBD1. V was clipped by 0 bases and J by 1 base; unmatched bases: 8. The CDR3 runs 18 residues. Germline values: CDR1 SGHRS, CDR2 YFSETQ. The DNA read from the CDR3 is TGCGCCAGCAGCTTGGAAGGACAGGGGAAGTTATCTGGAAACACC. Protein product: CASSLEGQGKLSGNT. The complete CDR3 reads CASSLEGQGKLSGNTIYF.

In its sample, this clone was seen many times. The read ends 3 residues shy of where the CDR3 ends; the end is completed using the germline J gene. The chain has TRBV7-2 and TRBJ1-1; no clear D gene. CDR1 SGHTA and CDR2 FQGNSA come from the germline V gene. This CDR3 spans 15 amino acids. The V gene lost 6 bases and the J gene lost 3 bases, with 17 bases spanning the gap. CDR3 loop: CASSPRFEVDTEAFF. The sequenced part of the CDR3 DNA is TGTGCCAGCAGTCCGAGGTTTGAGGTGGACACTGAA.

This clone was counted ten times or more. With the read ending 3 residues before the CDR3 end, the germline J gene is used to fill in that end. V gene TRBV12-3 or TRBV12-4 combines with J gene TRBJ1-1, with D possibly being TRBD1 (5 bases). CDR3 length equals 14 residues. Incomplete CDR3 DNA: TGTGCCAGCAGTTTAGCGCGTCAGGGTGAACGG. Its translation is CASSLARQGER. The full CDR3 is CASSLARQGERAFF.

This clone showed up many times. The junction differs from germline at one of its ends, possibly a read error. The CDR3 extends 3 residues past the end of the read, so its final part is completed from the germline J gene. This sequence joins TRBV4-2 and TRBJ1-3; D perhaps matches TRBD1 (6 bases). Germline CDR1 is LGHNA and CDR2 is YNFKEQ. This CDR3 is 16 amino acids long. The part of the CDR3 DNA that was read is TGCGCCAGCAGGCCCGCGGGGGGCGATTCTGGAAACACC. Its translation: CASRPAGGDSGNT. The whole CDR3 reads CASRPAGGDSGNTIYF.

This clone was recorded at least ten times. The CDR3 end lies 3 residues beyond the end of the read and is filled in from the germline J gene. V and J are TRBV5-4 and TRBJ2-4; D gene uncertain. With 0 bases removed from V and 4 bases from J, the gap between germline ends came to 11 bases. The CDR3 spans 15 residues. The germline V gene encodes CDR1 SGHNT and CDR2 YYREEE (reference sequence). Incomplete CDR3 DNA: TGTGCCAGCAGCTTGGAGTCAGCTAGTAAAAACATT. The encoded protein is CASSLESASKNI. The CDR3, in full, reads CASSLESASKNIQYF.

A few counts support this clone. Coverage ceases 3 residues before the CDR3 finishes, and the germline J gene fills in the end. The rearrangement joins TRBV30 to TRBJ2-4; 8 bases line up with TRBD1. CDR1 is GTSNPN and CDR2 is SVGIG in the germline V gene (reference sequence). The CDR3 covers 13 residues. Partial CDR3 DNA: TGTGCCTGGAGACAGGGGGTTCGATATGGT. It translates to CAWRQGVRYG. The complete CDR3 reads CAWRQGVRYGQYF.

This clone was counted at least ten times. The read is 3 residues too short to cover the CDR3 end, so that end is filled in from the germline J gene. The V call is TRBV19, the J call TRBJ2-3; D gene unclear. V was pared by 6 bases and J by 3 bases, with 10 bases between. The length of the CDR3 is 13 residues. The germline V gene has CDR1 LNHDA and CDR2 SQIVND (reference sequence). The part of the CDR3 DNA that was read is TGTGCCAGTAGCTGGCAGGAGACAGATACG. The encoded protein is CASSWQETDT. The CDR3 in its entirety is CASSWQETDTQYF. The whole variable domain, remainder taken from reference TRBV19 and TRBJ2-3, is DGGITQSPKYLFRKEGQNVTLSCEQNLNHDAMYWYRQDPGQGLRLIYYSQIVNDFQKGDIAEGYSVSREKKESFPLTVTSAQKNPTAFYLCASSWQETDTQYFGPGTRLTVL.

This clone was picked up many times. The read terminates 3 residues ahead of where the CDR3 ends, so the germline J gene completes it. This chain connects TRBV5-1 to TRBJ2-1, with 10 bases identical to TRBD2. CDR3 length: 17 residues. CDR1 and CDR2 from the germline V gene are SGHRS and YFSETQ. After removal of 2 bases from V and 3 bases from J, the junction contained 8 bases not matched to a gene. The DNA read from the CDR3 is TGCGCCAGCAGCTTTTTGTCTAGCGGGAGTTACTACAATGAG. Its translation is CASSFLSSGSYYNE. The whole CDR3 protein is CASSFLSSGSYYNEQFF.

This clone was observed many times. The read ends 3 residues shy of where the CDR3 ends; the end is completed using the germline J gene. This chain links TRBV2 with TRBJ1-2; 7 bases are a match to TRBD1. The CDR3 sequence is 11 residues long. Germline assignment: CDR1 SNHLY and CDR2 FYNNEI. CDR3 sequence: CASQEGGGYTF. The covered CDR3 bases are TGTGCCAGCCAAGAAGGGGGCGGC.